The following is a TCR beta chain sequence with its context. Its antigen is currently not known. Base qualities are not at hand, and no much larger clone is one base apart. According to the germline V gene, CDR1 reads MNHEY and CDR2 reads SVGAGI. After removal of 5 bases from V and 4 bases from J, the junction retains 10 bases not matched to a gene. The CDR3 covers 15 residues, taking in both the cysteine and the phenylalanine. Here the CDR3 DNA is all that survives: 45 bases in frame from base 1. These data originate in a study of T cell changes during pregnancy in multiple sclerosis (dated by TCRdb to 2018 to 2020). The study in broad terms: The study looked at changes in the T cell repertoire across pregnancy in women with multiple sclerosis.

Library prep was done by the immunoSEQ multiplex PCR assay. Imported from immuneACCESS, the table was reduced by TCRdb to in-frame sequences with V and J called. These copies leave out some clones; in studies compared against another copy, an unresolved V gene accounts for under half, and the cause of the remainder is not known. This sample is represented by some 120,000 clones; approximately 93% of them were singletons. The ten biggest clones cover approximately 6.3% of the sample. The clonotype was recovered from a female donor with multiple sclerosis, enrolled in a pregnancy study. The V and J genes are TRBV6-5 and TRBJ1-2; 7 junctional bases match TRBD1. The specimen was peripheral blood, collected before pregnancy. The CDR3 in this case is CASSTSTGRIYGYTF. The nucleotides are TGTGCCAGCAGTACCTCGACAGGGCGAATCTATGGCTACACCTTC.